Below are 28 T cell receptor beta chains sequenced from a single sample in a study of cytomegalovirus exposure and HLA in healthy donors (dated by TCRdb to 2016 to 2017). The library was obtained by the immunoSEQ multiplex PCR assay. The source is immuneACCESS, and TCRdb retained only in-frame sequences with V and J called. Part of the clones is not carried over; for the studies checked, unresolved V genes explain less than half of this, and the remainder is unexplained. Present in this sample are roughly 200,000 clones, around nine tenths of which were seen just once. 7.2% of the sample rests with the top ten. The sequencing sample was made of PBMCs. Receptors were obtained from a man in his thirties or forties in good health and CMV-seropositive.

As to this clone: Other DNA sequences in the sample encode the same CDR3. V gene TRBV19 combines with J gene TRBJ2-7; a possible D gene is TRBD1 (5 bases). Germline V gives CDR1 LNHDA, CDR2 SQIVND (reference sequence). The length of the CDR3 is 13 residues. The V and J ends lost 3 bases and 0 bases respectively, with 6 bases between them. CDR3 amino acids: CASSIQGSYEQYF. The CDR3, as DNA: TGTGCCAGTAGTATCCAGGGCTCCTACGAGCAGTACTTC.

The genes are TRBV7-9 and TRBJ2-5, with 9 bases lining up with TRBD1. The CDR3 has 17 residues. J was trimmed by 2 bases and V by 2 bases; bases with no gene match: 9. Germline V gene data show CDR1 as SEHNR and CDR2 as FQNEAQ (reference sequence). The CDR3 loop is CASSLFSTGGGQETQYF. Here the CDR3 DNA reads TGTGCCAGCAGCTTATTCTCGACAGGGGGTGGACAAGAGACCCAGTACTTC.

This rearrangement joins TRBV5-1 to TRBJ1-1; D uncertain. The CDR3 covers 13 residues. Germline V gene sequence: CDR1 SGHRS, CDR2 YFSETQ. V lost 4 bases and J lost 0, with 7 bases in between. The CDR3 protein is CASSSSMNTEAFF. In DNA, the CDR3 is TGCGCCAGCAGCAGTAGCATGAACACTGAAGCTTTCTTT.

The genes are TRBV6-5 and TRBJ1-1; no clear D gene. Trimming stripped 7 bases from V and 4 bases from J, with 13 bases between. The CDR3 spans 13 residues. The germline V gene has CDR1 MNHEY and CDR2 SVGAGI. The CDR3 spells CASTKEGSTEAFF. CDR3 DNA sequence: TGTGCCAGCACCAAAGAGGGTTCCACTGAAGCTTTCTTT.

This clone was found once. The CDR3 DNA reads as TGTGCCAGCAGAACGGGCCAGGGGGCCATATATTTT. It is translated as CASRTGQGAIYF. The chain combines TRBV5-6 with TRBJ1-3; 7 bases line up with TRBD1. Germline CDR1 SGHDT, CDR2 YYEEEE. CDR3 length equals 12 residues. The ends lost 5 bases at V and 11 bases at J; junction bases unmatched: 7.

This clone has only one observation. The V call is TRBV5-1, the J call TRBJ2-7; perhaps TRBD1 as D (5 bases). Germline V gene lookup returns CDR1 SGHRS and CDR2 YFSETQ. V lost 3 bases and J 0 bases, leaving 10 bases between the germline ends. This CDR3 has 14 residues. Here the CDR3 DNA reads TGCGCCAGCAGCTCGACAGCAAACTCCTACGAGCAGTACTTC. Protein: CASSSTANSYEQYF.

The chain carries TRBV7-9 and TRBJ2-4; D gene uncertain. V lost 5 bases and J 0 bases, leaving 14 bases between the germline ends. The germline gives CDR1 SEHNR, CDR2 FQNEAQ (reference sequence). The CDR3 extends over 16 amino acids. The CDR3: CASSLVSTLAKNIQYF. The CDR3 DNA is TGTGCCAGCAGCCTTGTCAGCACTCTAGCCAAAAACATTCAGTACTTC.

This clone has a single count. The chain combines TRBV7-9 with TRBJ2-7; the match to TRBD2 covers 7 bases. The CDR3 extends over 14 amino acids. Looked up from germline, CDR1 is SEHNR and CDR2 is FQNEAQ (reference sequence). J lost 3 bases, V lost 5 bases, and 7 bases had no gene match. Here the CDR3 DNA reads TGTGCCAGCAGCACAGGCAGGGACTACTACGAGCAGTACTTC. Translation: CASSTGRDYYEQYF.

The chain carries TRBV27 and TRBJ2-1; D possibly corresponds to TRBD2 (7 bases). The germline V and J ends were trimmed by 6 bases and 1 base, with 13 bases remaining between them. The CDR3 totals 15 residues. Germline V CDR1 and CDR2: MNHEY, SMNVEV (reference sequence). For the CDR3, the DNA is TGTGCCAGCAGGGGGGCGGGAGAGTCCTACAATGAGCAGTTCTTC. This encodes CASRGAGESYNEQFF.

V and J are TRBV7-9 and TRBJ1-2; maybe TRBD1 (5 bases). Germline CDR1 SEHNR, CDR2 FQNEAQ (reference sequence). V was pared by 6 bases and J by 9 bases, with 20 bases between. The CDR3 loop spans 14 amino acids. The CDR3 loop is CASSTTQALISYTF. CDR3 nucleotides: TGTGCCAGCAGTACGACACAGGCCCTGATCAGCTACACCTTC.

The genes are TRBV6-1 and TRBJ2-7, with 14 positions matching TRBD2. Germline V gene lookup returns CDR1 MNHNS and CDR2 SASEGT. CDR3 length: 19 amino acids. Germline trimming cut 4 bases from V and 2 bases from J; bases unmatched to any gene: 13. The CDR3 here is CASSGQRTSGRTGPYEQYF. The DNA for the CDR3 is TGTGCCAGCAGTGGACAAAGGACTAGCGGGAGGACGGGACCCTACGAGCAGTACTTC.

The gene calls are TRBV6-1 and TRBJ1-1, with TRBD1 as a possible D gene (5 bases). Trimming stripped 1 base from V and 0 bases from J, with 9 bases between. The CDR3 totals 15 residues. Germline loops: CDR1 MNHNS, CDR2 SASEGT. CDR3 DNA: TGTGCCAGCAGTGAAGTATGGGGGGTGAACACTGAAGCTTTCTTT. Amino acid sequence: CASSEVWGVNTEAFF.

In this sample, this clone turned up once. CDR3 sequence: CASSSDYTPYEQYF. The CDR3 coding sequence is TGTGCCAGCAGTTCTGACTACACTCCCTACGAGCAGTACTTC. J is TRBJ2-7 and V is TRBV6-6; perhaps TRBD2 as D (5 bases). CDR3 length: 14 amino acids. V lost 4 bases to trimming and J lost 2 bases, with 12 bases between them. The germline CDR1 and CDR2 sequences are MNHNY and SVGAGI (reference sequence).

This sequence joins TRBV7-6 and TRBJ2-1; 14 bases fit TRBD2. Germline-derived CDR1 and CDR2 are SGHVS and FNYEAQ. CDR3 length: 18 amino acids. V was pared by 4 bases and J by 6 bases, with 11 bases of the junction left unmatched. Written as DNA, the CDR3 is TGTGCCAGCAGCTCTCTACCACCGGGACTAGCGGGAGTCAATGAGCAGTTCTTC. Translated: CASSSLPPGLAGVNEQFF.

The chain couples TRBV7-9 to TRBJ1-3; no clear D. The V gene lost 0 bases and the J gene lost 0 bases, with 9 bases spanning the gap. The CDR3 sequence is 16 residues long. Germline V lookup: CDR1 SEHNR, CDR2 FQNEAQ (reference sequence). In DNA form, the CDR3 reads TGTGCCAGCAGCTTAGCCTCCGTCCTCTCTGGAAACACCATATATTTT. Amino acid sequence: CASSLASVLSGNTIYF.

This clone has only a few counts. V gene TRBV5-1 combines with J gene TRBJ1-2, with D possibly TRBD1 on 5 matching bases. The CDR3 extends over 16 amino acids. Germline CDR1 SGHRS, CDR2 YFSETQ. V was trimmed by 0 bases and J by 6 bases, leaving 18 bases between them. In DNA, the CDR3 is TGCGCCAGCAGCTTGGTGCAGGGCGGCGGAGCGGATGGCTACACCTTC. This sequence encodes CASSLVQGGGADGYTF.

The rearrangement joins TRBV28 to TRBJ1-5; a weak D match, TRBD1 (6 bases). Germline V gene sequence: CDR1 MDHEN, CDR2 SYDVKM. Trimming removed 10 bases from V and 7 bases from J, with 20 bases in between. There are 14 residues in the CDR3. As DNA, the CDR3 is TGTGCCACCGGGTCGGGACAAGGAATACAGCCCCAGCATTTT. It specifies CATGSGQGIQPQHF.

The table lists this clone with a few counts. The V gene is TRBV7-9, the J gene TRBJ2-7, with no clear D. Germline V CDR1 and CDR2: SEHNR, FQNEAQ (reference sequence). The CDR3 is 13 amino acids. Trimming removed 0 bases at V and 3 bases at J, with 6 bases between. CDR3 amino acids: CASSLASDYEQYF. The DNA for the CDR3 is TGTGCCAGCAGCTTAGCCTCAGACTACGAGCAGTACTTC.

The CDR3 reads CASTRGLNTDTQYF. CDR3 nucleotide sequence: TGTGCCAGCACCCGGGGACTGAACACAGATACGCAGTATTTT. The rearrangement uses TRBV28 and TRBJ2-3; TRBD2 is a possible D gene (6 bases). The CDR3 is 14 amino acids. Trimming pared 7 bases from V and 2 bases from J, leaving 13 bases between. Per germline, CDR1 MDHEN and CDR2 SYDVKM.

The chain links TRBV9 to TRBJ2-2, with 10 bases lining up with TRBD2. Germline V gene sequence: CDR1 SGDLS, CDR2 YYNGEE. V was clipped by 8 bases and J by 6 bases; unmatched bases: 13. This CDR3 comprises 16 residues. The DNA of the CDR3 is TGTGCCAGTAACGTCGGGGCTAGCGGGAGCTCCGGGGAGCTGTTTTTT. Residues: CASNVGASGSSGELFF.

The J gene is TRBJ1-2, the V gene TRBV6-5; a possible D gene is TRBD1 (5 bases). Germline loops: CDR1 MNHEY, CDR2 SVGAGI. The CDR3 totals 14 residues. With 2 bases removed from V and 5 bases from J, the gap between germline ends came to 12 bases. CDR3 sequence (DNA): TGTGCCAGCAGTTACGGGGCTAATACTTATGGCTACACCTTC. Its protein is CASSYGANTYGYTF.

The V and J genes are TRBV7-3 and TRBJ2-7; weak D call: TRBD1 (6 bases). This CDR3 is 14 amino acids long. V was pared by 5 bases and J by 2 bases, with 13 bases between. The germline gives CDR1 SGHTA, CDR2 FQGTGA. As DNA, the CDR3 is TGTGCCAGCAGCCGTCAACAGGGAACCTACGAGCAGTACTTC. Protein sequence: CASSRQQGTYEQYF.

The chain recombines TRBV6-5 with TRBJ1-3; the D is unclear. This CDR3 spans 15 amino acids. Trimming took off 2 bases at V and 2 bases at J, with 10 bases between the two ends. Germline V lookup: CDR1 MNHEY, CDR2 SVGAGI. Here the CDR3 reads CASSYDAVTGNTIYF. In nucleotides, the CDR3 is TGTGCCAGCAGTTACGATGCAGTTACTGGAAACACCATATATTTT.

The CDR3 is CASSPGTSVSGELFF. DNA of the CDR3: TGTGCCAGCAGTCCAGGGACTAGCGTTTCCGGGGAGCTGTTTTTT. V usage is TRBV6-4 and J usage is TRBJ2-2; 10 bases fit TRBD2. The CDR3 spans 15 residues. After removal of 5 bases from V and 6 bases from J, the junction contained 6 bases not matched to a gene. The V gene's germline CDR1 is MRHNA and CDR2 SNTAGT.

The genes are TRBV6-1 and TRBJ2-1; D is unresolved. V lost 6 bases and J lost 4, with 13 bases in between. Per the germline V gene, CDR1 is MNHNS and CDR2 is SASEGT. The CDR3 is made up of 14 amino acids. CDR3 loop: CASRRETVYNEQFF. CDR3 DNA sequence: TGTGCCAGCAGGAGAGAGACCGTATACAATGAGCAGTTCTTC.

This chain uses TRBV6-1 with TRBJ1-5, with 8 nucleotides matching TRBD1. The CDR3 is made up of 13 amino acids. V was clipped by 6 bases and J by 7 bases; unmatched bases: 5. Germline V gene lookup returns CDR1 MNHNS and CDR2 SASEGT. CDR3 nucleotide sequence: TGTGCCAGCAGCCTGACAGGGGCCCAGCCCCAGCATTTT. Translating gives CASSLTGAQPQHF.

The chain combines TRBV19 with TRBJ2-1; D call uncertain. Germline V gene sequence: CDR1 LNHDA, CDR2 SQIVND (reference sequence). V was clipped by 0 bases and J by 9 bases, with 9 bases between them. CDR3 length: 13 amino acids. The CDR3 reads CASSIDGWLEQFF. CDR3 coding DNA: TGTGCCAGTAGTATAGACGGGTGGCTTGAGCAGTTCTTC. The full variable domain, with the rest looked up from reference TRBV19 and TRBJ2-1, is DGGITQSPKYLFRKEGQNVTLSCEQNLNHDAMYWYRQDPGQGLRLIYYSQIVNDFQKGDIAEGYSVSREKKESFPLTVTSAQKNPTAFYLCASSIDGWLEQFFGPGTRLTVL.

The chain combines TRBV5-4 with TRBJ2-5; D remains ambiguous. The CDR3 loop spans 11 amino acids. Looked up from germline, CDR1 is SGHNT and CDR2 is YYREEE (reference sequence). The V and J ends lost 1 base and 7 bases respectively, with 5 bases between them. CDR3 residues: CASSLRGTQYF. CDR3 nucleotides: TGTGCCAGCAGCTTGAGAGGGACCCAGTACTTC.